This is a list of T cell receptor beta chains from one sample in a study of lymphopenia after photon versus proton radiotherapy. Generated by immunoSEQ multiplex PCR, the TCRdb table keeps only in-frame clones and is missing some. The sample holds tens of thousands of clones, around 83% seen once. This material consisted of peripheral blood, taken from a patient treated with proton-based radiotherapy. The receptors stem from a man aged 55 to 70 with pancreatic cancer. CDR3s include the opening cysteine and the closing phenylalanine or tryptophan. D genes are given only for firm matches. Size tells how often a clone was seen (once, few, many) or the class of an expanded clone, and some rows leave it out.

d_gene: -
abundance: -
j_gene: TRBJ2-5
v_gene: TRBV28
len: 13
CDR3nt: TGTGCCAGCGGGCCCCCGGGGGTGGAGACCCAGTACTTC
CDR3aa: CASGPPGVETQYF

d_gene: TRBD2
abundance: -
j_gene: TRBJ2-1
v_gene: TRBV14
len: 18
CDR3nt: TGTGCCAGCAGCCAAGGACCCCCGGGGGGGCTCGCCTACAATGAGCAGTTCTTC
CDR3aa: CASSQGPPGGLAYNEQFF

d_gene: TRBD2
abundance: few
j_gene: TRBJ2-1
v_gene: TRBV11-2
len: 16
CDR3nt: TGTGCCAGCAGCTTACTGAGCGGGAGGGTGAACAATGAGCAGTTCTTC
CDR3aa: CASSLLSGRVNNEQFF

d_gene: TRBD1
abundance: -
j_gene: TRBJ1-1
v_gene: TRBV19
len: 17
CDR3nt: TGTGCCAGTAAGGCGGGGCGCGGACAGGGAGGGAACACTGAAGCTTTCTTT
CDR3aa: CASKAGRGQGGNTEAFF

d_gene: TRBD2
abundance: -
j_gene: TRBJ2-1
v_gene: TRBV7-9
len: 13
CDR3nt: TGTGCCAGCAGCTTCGGGACTAGGAATGAGCAGTTCTTC
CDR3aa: CASSFGTRNEQFF

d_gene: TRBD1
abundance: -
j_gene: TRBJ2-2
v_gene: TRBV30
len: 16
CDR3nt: TGTGCCTGGAGTGATACGGACAGGGGGCGAACCGGGGAGCTGTTTTTT
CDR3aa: CAWSDTDRGRTGELFF

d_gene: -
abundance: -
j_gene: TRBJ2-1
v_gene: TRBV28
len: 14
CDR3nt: TGTGCCAGCAGCCTCAGATTAGGCTACAATGAGCAGTTCTTC
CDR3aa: CASSLRLGYNEQFF

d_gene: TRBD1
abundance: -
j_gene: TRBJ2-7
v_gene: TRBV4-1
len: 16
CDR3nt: TGCGCCAGCAGCCTCGCAGAGGGACAGCGGAGCAACGAGCAGTACTTC
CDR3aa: CASSLAEGQRSNEQYF

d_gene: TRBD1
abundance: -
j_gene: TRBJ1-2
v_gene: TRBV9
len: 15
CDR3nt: TGTGCCAGCAGCGTAGATGGGACAGGGACTTATGGCTACACCTTC
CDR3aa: CASSVDGTGTYGYTF

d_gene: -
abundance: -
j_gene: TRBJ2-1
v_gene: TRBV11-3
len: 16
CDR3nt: TGTGCCAGCAGCTTAGCCCTCGCGGGAACCTACAATGAGCAGTTCTTC
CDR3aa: CASSLALAGTYNEQFF

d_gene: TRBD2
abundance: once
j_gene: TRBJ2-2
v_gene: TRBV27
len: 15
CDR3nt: TGTGCCAGCAGATCTAGCGGGAGGAACACCGGGGAGCTGTTTTTT
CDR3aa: CASRSSGRNTGELFF

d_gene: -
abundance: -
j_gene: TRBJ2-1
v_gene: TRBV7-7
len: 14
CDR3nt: TGTGCTAGCAGCTTAGCGGCGGGATACAATGAGCAGTTCTTC
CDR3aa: CASSLAAGYNEQFF

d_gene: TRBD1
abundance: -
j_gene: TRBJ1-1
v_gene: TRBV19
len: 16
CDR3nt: TGTGCCAGTAGCCGGGACAGGGAGGAGAGGGTAACTGAAGCTTTCTTT
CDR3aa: CASSRDREERVTEAFF

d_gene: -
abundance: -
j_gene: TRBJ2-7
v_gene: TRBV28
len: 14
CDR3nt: TGTGCCAGCAGTTTAAGCAGGGTTCCCTACGAGCAGTACTTC
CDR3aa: CASSLSRVPYEQYF

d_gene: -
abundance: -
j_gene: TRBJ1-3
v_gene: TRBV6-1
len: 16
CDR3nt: TGTGCCAGCAGTGAATTCGATAACCCCCTTGGAAACACCATATATTTT
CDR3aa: CASSEFDNPLGNTIYF

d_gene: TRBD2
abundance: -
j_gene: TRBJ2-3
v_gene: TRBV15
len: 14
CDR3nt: TGTGCCACCAGCACTAGCGGGAACACAGATACGCAGTATTTT
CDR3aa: CATSTSGNTDTQYF

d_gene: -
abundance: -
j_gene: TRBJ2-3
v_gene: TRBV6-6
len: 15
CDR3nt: TGTGCCAGCAGTCCGCTTTGGGAGCCCCAAGATACGCAGTATTTT
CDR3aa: CASSPLWEPQDTQYF

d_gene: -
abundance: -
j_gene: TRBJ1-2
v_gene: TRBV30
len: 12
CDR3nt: TGTGCCTGGAGTGGGGGACTCCATGGCTACACCTTC
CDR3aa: CAWSGGLHGYTF

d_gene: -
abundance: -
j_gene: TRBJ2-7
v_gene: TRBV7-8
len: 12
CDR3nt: TGTGCCAGCAGCCCCTCAAAATACGAGCAGTACTTC
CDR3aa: CASSPSKYEQYF

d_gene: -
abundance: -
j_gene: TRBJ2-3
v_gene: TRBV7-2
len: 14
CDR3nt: TGTGCCAGCAGCTCGGCCCTCAGCACAGATACGCAGTATTTT
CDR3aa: CASSSALSTDTQYF

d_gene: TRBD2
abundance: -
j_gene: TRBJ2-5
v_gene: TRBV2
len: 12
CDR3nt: TGTGCCAGTGGGAGGGCCCAAGAGACCCAGTACTTC
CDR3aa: CASGRAQETQYF

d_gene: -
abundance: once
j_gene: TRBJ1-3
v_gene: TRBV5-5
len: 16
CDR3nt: TGTGCCAGCAGCCCCCCTCTCATGGGGGGTGGAAACACCATATATTTT
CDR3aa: CASSPPLMGGGNTIYF

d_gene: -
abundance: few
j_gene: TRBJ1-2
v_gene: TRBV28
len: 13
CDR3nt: TGTGCCAGCAGTCAGCAGGGGCCAGGGGGCTACACCTTC
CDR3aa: CASSQQGPGGYTF

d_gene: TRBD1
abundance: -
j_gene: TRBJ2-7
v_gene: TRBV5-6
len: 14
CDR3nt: TGTGCCAGCAGCTTTGGACAGGACACCTACGAGCAGTACTTC
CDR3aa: CASSFGQDTYEQYF

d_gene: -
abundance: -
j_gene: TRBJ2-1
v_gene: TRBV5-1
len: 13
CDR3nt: TGCGCCAGCAGCTCGGGGTGGGCCGATGAGCAGTTCTTC
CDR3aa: CASSSGWADEQFF

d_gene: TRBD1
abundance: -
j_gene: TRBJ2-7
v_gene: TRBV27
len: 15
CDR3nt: TGTGCCAGCAGTTTATCTTCAATTACAGGGGACGAGCAGTACTTC
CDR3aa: CASSLSSITGDEQYF

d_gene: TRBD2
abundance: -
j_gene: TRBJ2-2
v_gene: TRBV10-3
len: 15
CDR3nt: TGTGCCATCAGGCAAGCGGGAGGGAACACCGGGGAGCTGTTTTTT
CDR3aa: CAIRQAGGNTGELFF

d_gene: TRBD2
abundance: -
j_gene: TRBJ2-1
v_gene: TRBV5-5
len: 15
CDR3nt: TGTGCCAGCAGCTTCTTGCTAGCGGAGTACAATGAGCAGTTCTTC
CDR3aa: CASSFLLAEYNEQFF

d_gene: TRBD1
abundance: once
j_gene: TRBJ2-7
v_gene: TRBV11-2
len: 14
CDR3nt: TGTGCCAGCAGCAATGACAGGGGCTTCTCCGAGCAGTACTTC
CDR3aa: CASSNDRGFSEQYF

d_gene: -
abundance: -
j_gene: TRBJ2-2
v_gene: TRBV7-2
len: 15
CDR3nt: TGTGCCAGCAGCCCACTCACAGGGATCACCGGGGAGCTGTTTTTT
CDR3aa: CASSPLTGITGELFF

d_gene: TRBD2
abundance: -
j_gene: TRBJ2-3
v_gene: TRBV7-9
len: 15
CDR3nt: TGTGCCAGCAGTAGACTAGCGGGAACGACAGATACGCAGTATTTT
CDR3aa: CASSRLAGTTDTQYF

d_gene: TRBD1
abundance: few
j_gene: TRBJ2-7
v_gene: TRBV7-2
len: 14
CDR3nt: TGTGCCAGCAGCTTGGCGGGACAGGCCTACGAGCAGTACTTC
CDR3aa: CASSLAGQAYEQYF

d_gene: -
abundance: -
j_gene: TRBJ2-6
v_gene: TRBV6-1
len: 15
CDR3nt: TGTGCCAGCAGTGAAATAGGGGCTGGGGCCAACGTCCTGACTTTC
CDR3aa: CASSEIGAGANVLTF

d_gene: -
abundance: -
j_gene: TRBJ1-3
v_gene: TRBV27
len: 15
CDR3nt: TGTGCCAGCAGACTCGACACCTTCTCTGGAAACACCATATATTTT
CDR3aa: CASRLDTFSGNTIYF

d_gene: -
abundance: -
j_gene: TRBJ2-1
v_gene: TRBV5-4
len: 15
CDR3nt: TGTGCCAGCAGCTTCCCCCCCTCGGGAGTAGGGGAGCAGTTCTTC
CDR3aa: CASSFPPSGVGEQFF

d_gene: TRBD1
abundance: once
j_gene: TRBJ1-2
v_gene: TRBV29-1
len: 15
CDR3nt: TGCAGCGTCCAGAGGACAGGCTCTTCTGACTATGGCTACACCTTC
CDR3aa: CSVQRTGSSDYGYTF

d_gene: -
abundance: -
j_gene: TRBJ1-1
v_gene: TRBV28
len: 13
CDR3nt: TGTGCCAGCAGGAGAGAGAGGAACACTGAAGCTTTCTTT
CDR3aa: CASRRERNTEAFF

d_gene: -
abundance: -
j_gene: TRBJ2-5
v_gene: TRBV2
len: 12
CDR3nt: TGTGCCAGCAGTGGGCCCCGGGAGACCCAGTACTTC
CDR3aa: CASSGPRETQYF

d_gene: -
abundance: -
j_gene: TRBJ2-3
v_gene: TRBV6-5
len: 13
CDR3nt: TGTGCCAGCAGACGATTTGGCACAGATACGCAGTATTTT
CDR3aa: CASRRFGTDTQYF

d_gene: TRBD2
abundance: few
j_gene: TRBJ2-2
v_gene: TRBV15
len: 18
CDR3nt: TGTGCCACCAGCAGAGATCAGCGGACTAGCGGGCCGACCGGGGAGCTGTTTTTT
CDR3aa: CATSRDQRTSGPTGELFF

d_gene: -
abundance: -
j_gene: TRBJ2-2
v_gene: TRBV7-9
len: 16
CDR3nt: TGTGCCAGCAGCCCAAGTCGCGGACTCCAACACGGGGAGCTGTTTTTT
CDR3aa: CASSPSRGLQHGELFF

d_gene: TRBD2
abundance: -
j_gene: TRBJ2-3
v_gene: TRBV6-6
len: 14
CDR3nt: TGTGCCAGCACGGAAAGGCGGGAGACAGATACGCAGTATTTT
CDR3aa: CASTERRETDTQYF

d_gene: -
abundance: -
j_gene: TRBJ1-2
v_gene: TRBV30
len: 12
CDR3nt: TGTGCCTTTATGGGAATTTCGTATGGCTACACCTTC
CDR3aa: CAFMGISYGYTF

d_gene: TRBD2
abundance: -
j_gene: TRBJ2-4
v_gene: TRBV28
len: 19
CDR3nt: TGTGCCAGCAGTTCCTCGACCTCGACTAGCGGGAGGGCCGGAAACATTCAGTACTTC
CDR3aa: CASSSSTSTSGRAGNIQYF

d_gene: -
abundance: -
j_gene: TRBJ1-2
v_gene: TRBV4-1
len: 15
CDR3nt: TGCGCCAGCAGCCCACAGGGTGCGGGATACTATGGCTACACCTTC
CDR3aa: CASSPQGAGYYGYTF

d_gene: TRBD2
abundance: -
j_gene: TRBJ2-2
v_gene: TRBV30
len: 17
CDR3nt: TGTGCCTGGAGTGTATGGTTATTCGGGGCGGGAGTTCGGGAGCTGTTTTTT
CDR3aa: CAWSVWLFGAGVRELFF

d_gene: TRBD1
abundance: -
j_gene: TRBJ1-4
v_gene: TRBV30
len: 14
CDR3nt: TGTGCCTGGAGCAGGGGCAGGGGGTATGAAAAACTGTTTTTT
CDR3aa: CAWSRGRGYEKLFF

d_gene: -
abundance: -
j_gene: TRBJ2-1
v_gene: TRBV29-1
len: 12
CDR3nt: TGCAGCGTTCCCACGGGGAAGGGGGAGCAGTTCTTC
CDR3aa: CSVPTGKGEQFF